Each of the 5 T cell receptor beta chains below was sequenced from the same sample in a study of T cells in women clearing cervical HPV infection. Assay: immunoSEQ multiplex PCR; the TCRdb copy retains only in-frame clones and omits some. This sample's table has under 45,000 clones. Sequenced material: blood buffy coat. These receptor sequences come from a woman aged 18 to 75 with a cervical HPV16 infection that either progressed to CIN3+ or cleared (not recorded which).

As concerns this clone: The read is 3 residues too short to cover the CDR3 end, so that end is filled in from the germline J gene. The chain carries TRBV5-1 and TRBJ2-7, with D possibly matching TRBD1 (6 bases). The germline CDR1 and CDR2 sequences are SGHRS and YFSETQ. CDR3 length equals 15 residues. Trimming cost V 0 bases and J 2 bases, with 12 bases left between them. The sequenced CDR3 bases are TGCGCCAGCAGCTTGGGGACAGATGAGACCTACGAG. Its translation is CASSLGTDETYE. The whole CDR3 sequence reads CASSLGTDETYEQYF.

To note about this clone: With the read ending 3 residues before the CDR3 end, the germline J gene is used to fill in that end. The chain recombines TRBV5-1 with TRBJ2-3; 7 positions agree with TRBD1. Germline values: CDR1 SGHRS, CDR2 YFSETQ. This CDR3 is 15 amino acids long. J lost 6 bases, V lost 4 bases, and 11 bases had no gene match. The CDR3 sequence is CASSPTGWVADTQYF. The covered CDR3 bases are TGCGCCAGCAGCCCGACAGGGTGGGTTGCGGATACG.

About this clone: The CDR3 goes on 3 residues after the read ends, and that part is filled in from the germline J gene. The chain recombines TRBV12-3 or TRBV12-4 with TRBJ1-2, with 10 bases lining up with TRBD1. The CDR3 consists of 14 residues. Here the CDR3 reads CASSLGDRGWGYTF. Partial CDR3 DNA: TGTGCCAGCAGTTTGGGGGACAGGGGTTGGGGC.

A note on this clone: From the germline J gene comes the end of the CDR3, since the read stops 3 residues before it. The V gene is TRBV6-2 or TRBV6-3, the J gene TRBJ2-7; TRBD2 agrees at 10 bases. CDR1 MNHEY and CDR2 SVGEGT come from the germline V gene. This CDR3 is 15 amino acids long. The ends lost 6 bases at V and 0 bases at J; junction bases unmatched: 5. Incomplete CDR3 DNA: TGTGCCAGCAGCGCAACTAGCGGGGACTCCTACGAG. Translation gives CASSATSGDSYE. In full, the CDR3 is CASSATSGDSYEQYF.

Regarding this clone: The sequence runs out 3 residues before the end of the CDR3; the remainder is reconstructed from the germline J gene. J is TRBJ2-3 and V is TRBV7-9; tentative D call: TRBD2 (5 bases). This CDR3 contains 14 residues. Looked up from germline, CDR1 is SEHNR and CDR2 is FQNEAQ (reference sequence). The covered CDR3 bases are TGTGCCAGCAGCTTAACCGGACTTAATCAGCCG. Translation: CASSLTGLNQP. The complete CDR3 sequence is CASSLTGLNQPQYF.